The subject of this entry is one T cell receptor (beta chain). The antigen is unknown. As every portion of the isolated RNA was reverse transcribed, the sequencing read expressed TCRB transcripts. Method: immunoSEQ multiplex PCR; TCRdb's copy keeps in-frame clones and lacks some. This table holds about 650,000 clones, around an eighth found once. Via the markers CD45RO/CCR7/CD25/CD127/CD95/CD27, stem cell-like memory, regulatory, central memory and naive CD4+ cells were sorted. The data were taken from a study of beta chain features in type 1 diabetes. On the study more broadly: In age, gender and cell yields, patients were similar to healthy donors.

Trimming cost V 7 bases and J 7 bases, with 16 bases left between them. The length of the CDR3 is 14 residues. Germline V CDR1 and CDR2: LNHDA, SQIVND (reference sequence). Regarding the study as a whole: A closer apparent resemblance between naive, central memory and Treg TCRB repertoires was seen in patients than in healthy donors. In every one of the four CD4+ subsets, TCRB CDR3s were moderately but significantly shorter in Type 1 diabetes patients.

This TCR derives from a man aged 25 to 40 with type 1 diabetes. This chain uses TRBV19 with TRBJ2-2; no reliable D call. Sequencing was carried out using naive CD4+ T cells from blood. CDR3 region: CASKLKGNGGELFF. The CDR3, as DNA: TGTGCCAGTAAACTGAAAGGGAACGGCGGGGAGCTGTTTTTT.